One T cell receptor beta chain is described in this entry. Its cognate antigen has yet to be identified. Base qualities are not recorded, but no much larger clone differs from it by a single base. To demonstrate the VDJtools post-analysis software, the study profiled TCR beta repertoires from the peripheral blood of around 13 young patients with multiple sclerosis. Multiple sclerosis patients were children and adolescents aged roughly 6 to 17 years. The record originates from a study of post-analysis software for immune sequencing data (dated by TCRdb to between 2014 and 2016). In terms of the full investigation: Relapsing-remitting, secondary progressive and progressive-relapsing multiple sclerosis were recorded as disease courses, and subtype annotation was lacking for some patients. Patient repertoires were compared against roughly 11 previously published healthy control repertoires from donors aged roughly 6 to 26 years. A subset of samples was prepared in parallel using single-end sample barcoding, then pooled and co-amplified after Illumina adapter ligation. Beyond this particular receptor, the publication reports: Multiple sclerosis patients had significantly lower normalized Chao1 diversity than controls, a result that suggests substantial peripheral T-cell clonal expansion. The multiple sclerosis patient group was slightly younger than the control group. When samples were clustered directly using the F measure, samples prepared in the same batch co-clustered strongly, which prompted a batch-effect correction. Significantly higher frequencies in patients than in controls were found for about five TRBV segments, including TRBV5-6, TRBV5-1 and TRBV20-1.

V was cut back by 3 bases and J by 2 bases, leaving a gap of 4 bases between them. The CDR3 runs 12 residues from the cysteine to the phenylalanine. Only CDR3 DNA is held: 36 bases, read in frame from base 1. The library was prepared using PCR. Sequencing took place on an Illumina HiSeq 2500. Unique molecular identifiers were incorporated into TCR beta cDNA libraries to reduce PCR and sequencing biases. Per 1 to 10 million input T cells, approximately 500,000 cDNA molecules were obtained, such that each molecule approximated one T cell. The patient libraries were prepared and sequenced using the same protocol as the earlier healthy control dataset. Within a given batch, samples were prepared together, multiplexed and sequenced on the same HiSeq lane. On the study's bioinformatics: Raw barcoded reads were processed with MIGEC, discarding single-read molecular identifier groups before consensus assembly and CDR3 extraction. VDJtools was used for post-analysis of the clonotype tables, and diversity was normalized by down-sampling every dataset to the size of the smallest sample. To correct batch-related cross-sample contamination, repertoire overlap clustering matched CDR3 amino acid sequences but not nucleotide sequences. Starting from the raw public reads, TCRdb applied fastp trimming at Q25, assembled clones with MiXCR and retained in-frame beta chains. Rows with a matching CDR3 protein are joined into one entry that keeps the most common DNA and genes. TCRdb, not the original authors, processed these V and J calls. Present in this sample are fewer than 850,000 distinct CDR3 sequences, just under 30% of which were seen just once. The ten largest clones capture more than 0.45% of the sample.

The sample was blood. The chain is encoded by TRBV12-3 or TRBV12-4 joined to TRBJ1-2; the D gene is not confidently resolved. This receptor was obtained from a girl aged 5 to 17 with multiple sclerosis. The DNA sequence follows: TGTGCCAGCAGTTTTTTCAACTATGGCTACACCTTC. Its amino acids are CASSFFNYGYTF.